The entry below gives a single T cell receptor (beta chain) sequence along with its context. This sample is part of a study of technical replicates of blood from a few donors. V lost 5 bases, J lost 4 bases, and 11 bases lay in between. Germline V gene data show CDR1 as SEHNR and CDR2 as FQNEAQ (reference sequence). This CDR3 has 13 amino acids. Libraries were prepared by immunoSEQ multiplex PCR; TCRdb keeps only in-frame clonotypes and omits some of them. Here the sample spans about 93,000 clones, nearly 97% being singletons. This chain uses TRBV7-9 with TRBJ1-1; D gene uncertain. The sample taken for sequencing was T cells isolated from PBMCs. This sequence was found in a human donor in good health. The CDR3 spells CASSLAPSTEAFF. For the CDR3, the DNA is TGTGCCAGCAGCCTCGCCCCCAGCACTGAAGCTTTCTTT.